Detailed here is one TCR beta chain. V lost 4 bases and J lost 2, with 9 bases in between. Germline V gene data show CDR1 as SNHLY and CDR2 as FYNNEI. The CDR3 covers 13 residues. Researchers ran the PCR with 60 Vbeta and 13 Jbeta primers. Profiled with immunoSEQ multiplex PCR; TCRdb holds only in-frame clones, not every one. The table includes fewer than 250,000 clones, about 80% detected once. The sample originates from a study of cytomegalovirus exposure and HLA in healthy donors. The origin of this receptor is a woman aged 35 to 49 in good health and CMV-seronegative. This chain connects TRBV2 to TRBJ2-7; D ambiguous. The sequencing sample was made of PBMCs. The CDR3 loop is CASSGEATYEQYF. CDR3 nucleotides: TGTGCCAGCAGTGGCGAAGCGACCTACGAGCAGTACTTC.